These T cell receptor beta chains were read from a single sample in a study of blood T cell repertoires in COVID-19. Using immunoSEQ multiplex PCR, the repertoire was profiled, and TCRdb retains in-frame clones only, with some absent. The repertoire has roughly 90,000 clones, around 85% of them found once; the top ten carry roughly 12%. Sequencing was carried out using peripheral blood. The receptor source for this set is a human donor in a cohort sampled during active COVID-19. The CDR3 runs from the conserved cysteine through the conserved F or W. The order of the fields is D gene, V gene, clone size, J gene, CDR3 DNA, CDR3 protein. A D gene is named only where the DNA matches it firmly. Clone size, where shown, is once, few, many, or a class for clones that have expanded.

D gene: -
V gene: TRBV14
clone size: once
J gene: TRBJ1-6
CDR3 DNA: TGTGCCAGCAGCCCTATGACAGAAATCGACAATTCACCCCTCCACTTT
CDR3 protein: CASSPMTEIDNSPLHF

D gene: -
V gene: TRBV6-2/TRBV6-3
clone size: -
J gene: TRBJ2-1
CDR3 DNA: TGTGCCAGCAGTCTTGGGGCGTGGGGGGGCCCCGACTACAATGAGCAGTTCTTC
CDR3 protein: CASSLGAWGGPDYNEQFF

D gene: -
V gene: TRBV5-1
clone size: -
J gene: TRBJ2-5
CDR3 DNA: TGCGCCAGCAGCTCCAGGGTCGCGGAGACCCAGTACTTC
CDR3 protein: CASSSRVAETQYF

D gene: -
V gene: TRBV27
clone size: once
J gene: TRBJ2-1
CDR3 DNA: TGTGCCAGCAGTTTATCAGTCTTCCGTCGGGTCGGCGCATACAATGAGCAGTTCTTC
CDR3 protein: CASSLSVFRRVGAYNEQFF

D gene: TRBD2
V gene: TRBV5-1
clone size: -
J gene: TRBJ2-1
CDR3 DNA: TGCGCCAGCAGCCCATCCCCGGGACTAGCGGGGGGTAGGAATGAGCAGTTCTTC
CDR3 protein: CASSPSPGLAGGRNEQFF

D gene: TRBD2
V gene: TRBV6-2/TRBV6-3
clone size: -
J gene: TRBJ2-7
CDR3 DNA: TGTGCCAGCAGCCGCGGACTAGGGCCCTACGAGCAGTACTTC
CDR3 protein: CASSRGLGPYEQYF

D gene: TRBD2
V gene: TRBV10-1
clone size: -
J gene: TRBJ2-1
CDR3 DNA: TGCGCCAGCAGCTGGGGAGGGTTTTTGGATGAGCAGTTCTTC
CDR3 protein: CASSWGGFLDEQFF

D gene: -
V gene: TRBV12-3/TRBV12-4
clone size: -
J gene: TRBJ2-1
CDR3 DNA: TGTGCCAGCAGATACGCAGGGAACAATGAGCAGTTCTTC
CDR3 protein: CASRYAGNNEQFF

D gene: -
V gene: TRBV3-1/TRBV3-2
clone size: once
J gene: TRBJ2-1
CDR3 DNA: TGTGCCAGCAGCCAAACTACCGGACTGCCGCAGTTCTTC
CDR3 protein: CASSQTTGLPQFF

D gene: -
V gene: TRBV11-2
clone size: -
J gene: TRBJ2-7
CDR3 DNA: TGTGCCAGCAGCTTAGGTATCCACGAGCAGTACTTC
CDR3 protein: CASSLGIHEQYF

D gene: TRBD1
V gene: TRBV6-5
clone size: -
J gene: TRBJ2-7
CDR3 DNA: TGTGCCAGCGCGCCGACAGGGACATCCTACGAGCAGTACTTC
CDR3 protein: CASAPTGTSYEQYF

D gene: -
V gene: TRBV9
clone size: -
J gene: TRBJ2-7
CDR3 DNA: TGTGCCAGCAGCGTAGGGGGCAGCTACGAGCAGTACTTC
CDR3 protein: CASSVGGSYEQYF

D gene: TRBD1
V gene: TRBV6-6
clone size: -
J gene: TRBJ1-2
CDR3 DNA: TGTGCCAGCAGTTACTCGACAGGGCTATCTAACTATGGCTACACCTTC
CDR3 protein: CASSYSTGLSNYGYTF

D gene: TRBD2
V gene: TRBV4-1
clone size: -
J gene: TRBJ2-7
CDR3 DNA: TGCGCCAGCAGCCAAGATCCCGGGACTAGCATCAGATACGAGCAGTACTTC
CDR3 protein: CASSQDPGTSIRYEQYF

D gene: TRBD1
V gene: TRBV7-9
clone size: -
J gene: TRBJ1-3
CDR3 DNA: TGTGCCAGCAGCCCAAGACAGGGAAATGGTGGAAACACCATATATTTT
CDR3 protein: CASSPRQGNGGNTIYF

D gene: -
V gene: TRBV12-3/TRBV12-4
clone size: few
J gene: TRBJ1-2
CDR3 DNA: TGTGCCAGCAGTTCCCTGGGACTCTATGGCTACACCTTC
CDR3 protein: CASSSLGLYGYTF

D gene: TRBD2
V gene: TRBV3-1/TRBV3-2
clone size: -
J gene: TRBJ2-2
CDR3 DNA: TGTGCCAGCAGCCTCCTAACGGTACTAGCGGGGGGTAACACCGGGGAGCTGTTTTTT
CDR3 protein: CASSLLTVLAGGNTGELFF

D gene: -
V gene: TRBV7-8
clone size: -
J gene: TRBJ1-2
CDR3 DNA: TGTGCCAGCAGCTTAGCCGGGGGAGCCTATGGCTACACCTTC
CDR3 protein: CASSLAGGAYGYTF

D gene: TRBD1
V gene: TRBV7-9
clone size: -
J gene: TRBJ1-2
CDR3 DNA: TGTGCCAGCAGCCGGGACAGGGGGAAGTACACCTTC
CDR3 protein: CASSRDRGKYTF

D gene: -
V gene: TRBV24-1
clone size: -
J gene: TRBJ1-1
CDR3 DNA: TGTGCCACCCGGACAGCGAACACTGAAGCTTTCTTT
CDR3 protein: CATRTANTEAFF

D gene: -
V gene: TRBV6-1
clone size: -
J gene: TRBJ1-1
CDR3 DNA: TGTGCCAGCAGTGAAGCGTGGAGGCGTTACACTGAAGCTTTCTTT
CDR3 protein: CASSEAWRRYTEAFF

D gene: -
V gene: TRBV5-1
clone size: -
J gene: TRBJ1-1
CDR3 DNA: TGCGCCAGCTATGACCCCCGAGGGTTCACTGAAGCTTTCTTT
CDR3 protein: CASYDPRGFTEAFF

D gene: TRBD1
V gene: TRBV2
clone size: once
J gene: TRBJ1-1
CDR3 DNA: TGTGCCAGCAAGTCAGGGGGCTACACTGAAGCTTTCTTT
CDR3 protein: CASKSGGYTEAFF

D gene: TRBD2
V gene: TRBV9
clone size: -
J gene: TRBJ2-7
CDR3 DNA: TGTGCCAGCAGCGTAGGAGAGAAGCGGGAGCCTCCCTACGAGCAGTACTTC
CDR3 protein: CASSVGEKREPPYEQYF

D gene: TRBD2
V gene: TRBV11-3
clone size: -
J gene: TRBJ2-3
CDR3 DNA: TGTGCCAGCAGCTTAGATCCAAGGGCTAGCGGGGGCCATAGCACAGATACGCAGTATTTT
CDR3 protein: CASSLDPRASGGHSTDTQYF

D gene: TRBD2
V gene: TRBV9
clone size: -
J gene: TRBJ2-2
CDR3 DNA: TGTGCCAGCAGCGTAGGAACTAGCGGGGCCACCGGGGAGCTGTTTTTT
CDR3 protein: CASSVGTSGATGELFF

D gene: TRBD1
V gene: TRBV7-3
clone size: -
J gene: TRBJ2-7
CDR3 DNA: TGTGCCAGCAGCCGGGACAGGGGATACGAGCAGTACTTC
CDR3 protein: CASSRDRGYEQYF

D gene: TRBD1
V gene: TRBV7-3
clone size: -
J gene: TRBJ2-1
CDR3 DNA: TGTGCCAGCAGCTTAACCCCTGTGACAGGGCAGAATGAGCAGTTCTTC
CDR3 protein: CASSLTPVTGQNEQFF